This T cell receptor beta chain appears in the sequencing data of a study of T cells after yellow fever vaccination. The study, taken as a whole, reports: Among primary-vaccination clones, most reappeared after the booster, at approximately 97% for CD4 and about 90% for CD8. A minor fraction of clonotypes spanned both CD4 and CD8 compartments.

Conversion of TCR transcripts into cDNA relied on 5'RACE template switching, which added a universal primer site and UMIs. TCRdb passed the 5' RACE reads through MiXCR, listing each CDR3 protein once. Of 120,000 or so distinct CDR3 sequences in the sample, around 7.2% are singletons; the top ten hold approximately 2.7%. This clonotype was counted many times. No antigen is known for it. The V end was cut by 5 bases, the J end by 10 bases, with 15 bases between. CDR1 and CDR2 from the germline V gene are LGHDT and YNNKEL (reference sequence). This CDR3 is built from 13 residues. The TCR was taken from a man between 18 and 29 years old who received the YFV17D yellow fever vaccine. The chain has TRBV3-1 and TRBJ2-1, with D perhaps being TRBD1 or TRBD2 (7 bases each). The material sequenced was CD4+ T cells sorted from PBMCs, taken around 45 days after the first yellow fever vaccination. The CDR3 DNA follows: TGTGCCAGCAGCAGATCAGGGGGAGGGGAGCAGTTCTTC. Its translation is CASSRSGGGEQFF.